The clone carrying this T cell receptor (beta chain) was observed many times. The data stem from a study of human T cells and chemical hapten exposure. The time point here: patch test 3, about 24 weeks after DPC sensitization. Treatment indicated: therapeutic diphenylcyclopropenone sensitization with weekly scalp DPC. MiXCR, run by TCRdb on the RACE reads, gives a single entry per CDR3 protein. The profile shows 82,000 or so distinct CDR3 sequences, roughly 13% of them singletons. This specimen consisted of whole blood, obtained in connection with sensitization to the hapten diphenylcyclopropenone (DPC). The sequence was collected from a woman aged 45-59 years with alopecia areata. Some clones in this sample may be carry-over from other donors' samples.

The CDR3 sequence: CASSTTPGKATDTQYF. CDR3 coding DNA: TGTGCCAGCAGCACCACGCCCGGGAAGGCCACAGATACGCAGTATTTT. V gene TRBV7-6 combines with J gene TRBJ2-3; D is perhaps TRBD2 (5 bases). V lost 5 bases to trimming and J lost 2 bases, with 17 bases between them. This CDR3 has 16 amino acids. Per the germline V gene, CDR1 is SGHVS and CDR2 is FNYEAQ.